Detailed here is one T cell receptor beta chain. Antigen: not known. The same CDR3 is also encoded by other DNA sequences in this sample. Positively selected for CCR7, the CD45RO-negative cells used as naive CD8 cells excluded terminally differentiated effector memory CD45RA+ cells. CDR3 length: 11 amino acids. Germline V CDR1 and CDR2: SQVTM, ANQGSEA. V lost 7 bases and J lost 2, with 9 bases in between. The sample belongs to a study of shared clonotypes between healthy human individuals. Study in general: Used for every donor were three CD4 naive, three CD4 memory, two CD8 naive and one CD8 memory plate. Study-wide findings and caveats: On the whole, naive subsets had larger estimated richness than memory subsets had. An anticipated effect of sequencing depth on clonotype sharing among donors was recognized.

Per the authors' pipeline: Junction-only immunoSEQ data arrived without quality scores, meaning filtering differed. TCRdb's table, derived via immunoSEQ multiplex PCR, lists solely in-frame clones and lacks some. V and J calls and clone size are those listed in that table; D and trimming were worked out from the DNA. Of over 2,000,000 clones listed, 93% are singletons. The chain couples TRBV29-1 to TRBJ2-7, with D perhaps TRBD1 (5 bases). The TCR comes from a man aged 18 to 29 in good health. Some clones in this sample may be carry-over from other donors' samples. Sequencing was done on a sample of naive CD8+ T cells from PBMCs. The CDR3 DNA reads as TGCAGCGCCACAGGCCCCTACGAGCAGTACTTC. It is translated as CSATGPYEQYF.